This TCR beta chain was sequenced in a study of blood T cell repertoires in COVID-19 (dated by TCRdb to the early 2020s). For the wider study: The collaborator samples originated in the United States, Italy and Spain and spanned the acute and convalescent phases of COVID-19. The material from the prospective study consisted of cDNA or gDNA derived from T cells, B-cell-depleted T cells, or PBMCs. Deeply sampled blood TCRbeta repertoires from subjects exposed to, actively infected with, or recovered from COVID-19 were included in the dataset. The repertoires were made available in a free public database intended to serve as a resource for research on the immune response to SARS-CoV-2. The samples were drawn from the first 160 participants of the ongoing ImmuneRACE study and from over 950 subjects provided by 6 global collaborators. The sample metadata nearly always contained a de-identified subject ID, COVID-19 status, age in years and sex. Where available, HLA class I and class II types were taken from metadata supplied by the sample provider and were not determined by assay-based typing. Overall results and qualifications from the work: How much clinical and demographic metadata was included differed by source and by participant, and the metadata was provided uncurated.

Each collaborating institution followed its own protocols to collect whole blood in K2EDTA tubes. Collaborator samples were shipped for TCRbeta analysis as frozen whole blood, isolated PBMCs, or DNA extracted from either sample type. Note on this clone: Its cognate antigen has yet to be identified. There are no base qualities to consult, and no much larger clone falls within one base.

V and J are trimmed by 3 bases and 0 bases, and the gene matches miss 5 bases of the junction. The CDR3 contains 16 residues, cysteine and phenylalanine counted. The entry retains the CDR3 DNA only, 48 bases that are in frame from base 1. The germline V gene yields SGDLS for CDR1 and YYNGEE for CDR2. TCRbeta CDR3 regions were amplified from genomic DNA by means of the immunoSEQ Assay, a bias-controlled multiplex PCR. As for how the authors treated the data: The number of nucleated cells in each sample was estimated from the amplification of reference gene primers within the assay. Sequence reads were collapsed and filtered to measure the absolute abundance of every unique TCRbeta CDR3 rearrangement. For each sample, productive Simpson clonality was calculated as the square root of Simpson's diversity index over productive rearrangements. In TCRdb, the immuneACCESS table is reduced to in-frame sequences with V and J assigned. These tables do not hold every clone; where another copy was compared, an unresolved V gene accounts for under half, and the others remain unexplained. That table supplies the V and J calls and clone size; D and trimming were determined from the DNA. The sample includes under 250,000 clones, with roughly 86% observed a single time. The biggest ten clones account for 6.5% to 9% of the sample.

The V and J genes are TRBV9 and TRBJ2-2; 7 central nucleotides agree with TRBD1. The receptor was isolated from a woman between 50 and 59 years old with active or convalescent COVID-19. The sample taken for sequencing was peripheral blood. The CDR3 in this case is CASSGRQGANTGELFF. The DNA sequence is TGTGCCAGCAGCGGGAGACAGGGCGCGAACACCGGGGAGCTGTTTTTT.